This entry concerns a single TCR beta chain. The data stem from a study of blood T cell repertoires in COVID-19. As for the study in general: Material from acute and convalescent COVID-19 was sourced from the United States, Italy and Spain.

Only in-frame clones appear in the TCRdb table, and some are missing; sequencing was by immunoSEQ multiplex PCR. Of about 120,000 clones in the sample, about 90% were seen once. This CDR3 region has 15 residues. The germline CDR1 and CDR2 sequences are SNHLY and FYNNEI. V shed 5 bases, J shed 5 bases, and the junction held 9 bases outside the gene matches. The sample consisted of peripheral blood. This clonotype was sampled from a man between 65 and 85 years old who had recovered from COVID-19. The chain carries TRBV2 and TRBJ2-1; TRBD1 matches at 7 bases. CDR3: CASSRQGGGDNEQFF. CDR3 nucleotide sequence: TGTGCCAGCAGTCGACAGGGTGGGGGTGACAATGAGCAGTTCTTC.